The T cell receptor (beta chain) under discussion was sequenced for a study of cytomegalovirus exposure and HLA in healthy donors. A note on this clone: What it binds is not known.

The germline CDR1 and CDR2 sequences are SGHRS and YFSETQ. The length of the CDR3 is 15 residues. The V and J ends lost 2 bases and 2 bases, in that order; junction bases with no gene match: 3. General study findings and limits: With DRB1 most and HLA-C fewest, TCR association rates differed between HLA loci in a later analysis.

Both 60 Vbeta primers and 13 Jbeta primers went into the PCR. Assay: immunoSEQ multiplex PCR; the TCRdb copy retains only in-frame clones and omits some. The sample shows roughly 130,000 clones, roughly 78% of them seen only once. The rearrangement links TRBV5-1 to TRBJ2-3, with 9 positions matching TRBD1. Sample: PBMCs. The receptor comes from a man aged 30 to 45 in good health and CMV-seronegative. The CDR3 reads CASSLRTGVTDTQYF. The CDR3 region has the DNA TGCGCCAGCAGCTTAAGGACAGGGGTCACAGATACGCAGTATTTT.